This TCR beta chain comes out of a study of blood T cell repertoires in COVID-19. Study summary: Acute and convalescent COVID-19 specimens originated in the United States, Italy and Spain.

The germline CDR1 and CDR2 sequences are SGHRS and YFSETQ. Trimming shortened V by 4 bases and J by 1 base, and 14 bases separated the two germline ends. This CDR3 is 15 amino acids long. In the original processing: Using reference gene primer amplification, nucleated cell counts were estimated. Profiled with immunoSEQ multiplex PCR; TCRdb holds only in-frame clones, not every one. Clonal size and the V and J genes are those of that table, whereas D and trimming came from the DNA. This sample has roughly 70,000 clones, with approximately 84% found just once. Source material: peripheral blood. The source of this sequence is a man over 45 with active COVID-19. The gene calls are TRBV5-1 and TRBJ1-1, with D perhaps TRBD1 (6 bases). This chain's CDR3 is CASSRTQTGNTEAFF. As DNA, the CDR3 is TGCGCCAGCAGCCGGACCCAGACAGGGAACACTGAAGCTTTCTTT.